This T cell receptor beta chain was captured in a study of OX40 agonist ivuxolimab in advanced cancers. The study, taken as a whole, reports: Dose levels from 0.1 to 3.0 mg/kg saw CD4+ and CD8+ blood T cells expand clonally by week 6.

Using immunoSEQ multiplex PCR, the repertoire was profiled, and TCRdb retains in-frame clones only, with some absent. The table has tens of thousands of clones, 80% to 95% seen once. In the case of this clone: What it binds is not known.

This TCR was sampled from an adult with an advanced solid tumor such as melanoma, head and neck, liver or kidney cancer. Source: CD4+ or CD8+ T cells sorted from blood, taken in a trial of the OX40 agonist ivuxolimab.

CDR3 coding DNA: TGCAGTGCTGGCGGCGAGTACTTC. Translating it yields CSAGGEYF. The rearrangement links TRBV20-1 to TRBJ2-5; D gene unclear. Germline values: CDR1 DFQATT, CDR2 SNEGSKA (reference sequence). V shed 5 bases and J shed 12 bases, with 7 bases lying between them. CDR3 length: 8 amino acids.